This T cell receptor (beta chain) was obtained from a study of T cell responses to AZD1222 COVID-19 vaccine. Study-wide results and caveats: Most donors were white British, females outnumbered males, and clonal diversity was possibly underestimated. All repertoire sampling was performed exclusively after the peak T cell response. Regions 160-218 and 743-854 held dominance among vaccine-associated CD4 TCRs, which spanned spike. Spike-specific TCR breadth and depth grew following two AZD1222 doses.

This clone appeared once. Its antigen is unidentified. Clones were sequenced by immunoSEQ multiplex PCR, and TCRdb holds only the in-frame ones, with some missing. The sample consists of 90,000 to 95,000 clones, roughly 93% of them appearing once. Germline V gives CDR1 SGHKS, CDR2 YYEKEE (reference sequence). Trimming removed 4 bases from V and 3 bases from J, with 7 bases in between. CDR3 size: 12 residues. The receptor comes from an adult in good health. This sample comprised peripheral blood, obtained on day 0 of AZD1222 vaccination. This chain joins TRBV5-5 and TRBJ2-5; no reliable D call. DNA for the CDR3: TGTGCCAGCAGCAGGGCGGAAGAGACCCAGTACTTC. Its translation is CASSRAEETQYF.